Given below is one T cell receptor beta chain in context. The TCRbeta library was prepared with unique molecular identifiers. Each CDR3 protein gets one entry after TCRdb re-called the PCR reads with MiXCR. The repertoire holds just over 350,000 distinct CDR3 sequences, about an eighth seen once, with approximately 4.3% in the top ten. The source of the sample is a study of T-cell reconstitution after alpha-beta-depleted transplantation in children. Germline CDR1 and CDR2: LGHDT and YNNKEL (reference sequence). J gave up 8 bases and V 4 bases, and 13 bases lay outside the gene matches. The CDR3 is 15 residues long.

The sequence came from a human donor who donated a stem cell graft to a child with Fanconi anemia. Here the sequenced sample was PBMCs, taken from the stem cell graft. The chain couples TRBV3-1 to TRBJ1-2, with 7 bases fitting TRBD1. CDR3 bases: TGTGCCAGCAGCCGCAAATCAGGGGGTCATACGGGCTACACCTTC. It codes for CASSRKSGGHTGYTF.